This entry is about one T cell receptor (beta chain). Its specificity is not known. CDR1 LNHNV and CDR2 YYDKDF come from the germline V gene (reference sequence). J gave up 5 bases and V 3 bases, and 7 bases lay outside the gene matches. The CDR3 has 15 residues. Researchers turned away patients with other autoimmune diseases, uncontrolled infections, pregnancy or lactation. These data belong to a study of Graves' ophthalmopathy and Graves' hyperthyroidism. Study-level points and caveats: Most expanded thyroid clonotypes above 0.001 frequency also appeared in blood. A 13-signature model separated ophthalmopathy from stable hyperthyroidism, just over 85% sensitivity, about 81% specificity.

The sequenced template was RNA, covering the TCR beta CDR3 region. RT-PCR with HTBI primers came first, then second-round multiplex PCR. TCRdb reprocessed the multiplex PCR reads with MiXCR, giving one entry per CDR3 protein. The sample lists roughly 600,000 distinct CDR3 sequences; about 35% were seen once. This clonotype was sampled from an adult man with Graves' hyperthyroidism. Material: peripheral blood or thyroid tissue (not recorded which). V usage is TRBV15 and J usage is TRBJ2-5, with 9 bases aligning to TRBD2. The CDR3 region is CATSRTAGGLETQYF. For the CDR3, the DNA is TGTGCCACCAGCAGGACAGCGGGGGGTCTCGAGACCCAGTACTTC.